These 20 T cell receptor beta chains originate from one sample sequenced in a study of graft-versus-host responses after intestinal transplantation. The assay was immunoSEQ multiplex PCR, and TCRdb's table has in-frame clones only and misses some. The table shows under 30,000 clones, with around 80% occurring only once. Graft specimens yielded both intraepithelial and lamina propria lymphocytes. The material sequenced was ileum tissue, taken 98 days after intestinal transplantation. Every receptor here comes from a human patient who received an intestinal transplant, so some T cells may come from the graft donor.

The chain is built from TRBV13 and TRBJ1-4, with TRBD1 as a possible D gene (5 bases). The CDR3 is 19 residues long. Germline CDR1 and CDR2: PRHDT and FYEKMQ (reference sequence). V lost 0 bases to trimming and J lost 3 bases, with 20 bases between them. The CDR3 reads CASSLGGPIPGPSNEKLFF. The CDR3 DNA is TGTGCCAGCAGCTTAGGTGGACCAATACCGGGACCGTCTAATGAAAAACTGTTTTTT.

The chain combines TRBV30 with TRBJ2-7, with D perhaps TRBD1 (6 bases). Germline V lookup: CDR1 GTSNPN, CDR2 SVGIG (reference sequence). Trimming removed 0 bases from V and 0 bases from J, with 9 bases in between. The CDR3 covers 14 residues. CDR3 in amino acids: CAWSVSGVSYEQYF. The CDR3 nucleotides read TGTGCCTGGAGTGTATCAGGGGTCTCCTACGAGCAGTACTTC.

This clone appeared a single time. The V call is TRBV5-4, the J call TRBJ2-1, with D possibly matching TRBD1 (5 bases). The CDR3 contains 14 residues. V lost 2 bases and J 5 bases, leaving 11 bases between the germline ends. Germline V gives CDR1 SGHNT, CDR2 YYREEE (reference sequence). The CDR3 sequence is CASSFQGGHNEQFF. In DNA form, the CDR3 reads TGTGCCAGCAGCTTTCAGGGTGGACACAATGAGCAGTTCTTC.

The CDR3 coding sequence is TGCGCCAGCAGCTTAACAGGGGAATGGGAGGGAGCTTTCTTT. Its translation: CASSLTGEWEGAFF. The chain combines TRBV5-1 with TRBJ1-1; TRBD1 aligns across 7 bases. Germline V gene sequence: CDR1 SGHRS, CDR2 YFSETQ. The CDR3 covers 14 residues. The ends lost 2 bases at V and 10 bases at J; junction bases unmatched: 11.

The genes are TRBV9 and TRBJ2-1, with D tentatively TRBD1 or TRBD2 (5 bases each). The CDR3 loop spans 15 amino acids. Trimming pared 3 bases from V and 4 bases from J, leaving 14 bases between. Germline V gives CDR1 SGDLS, CDR2 YYNGEE. The CDR3 region is CASSESGTDYNEQFF. For the CDR3, the DNA is TGTGCCAGCAGCGAATCTGGGACGGATTACAATGAGCAGTTCTTC.

The rearrangement uses TRBV6-6 and TRBJ2-7, with D perhaps matching TRBD1 (6 bases). The CDR3 loop spans 14 amino acids. The V gene lost 0 bases and the J gene lost 3 bases, with 9 bases spanning the gap. Germline lookup yields CDR1 MNHNY and CDR2 SVGAGI (reference sequence). The chain's CDR3 is CASSYSWDNYEQYF. The CDR3 bases are TGTGCCAGCAGTTACTCTTGGGACAACTACGAGCAGTACTTC.

This clone was seen only once. V usage is TRBV11-1 and J usage is TRBJ1-1; unclear D gene. Germline-derived CDR1 and CDR2 are SGHAT and FQDESV (reference sequence). The CDR3 consists of 13 residues. The V end was cut by 5 bases, the J end by 1 base, with 8 bases between. The CDR3 DNA reads TGTGCCAGCAGCCCGATACGGAACACTGAAGCTTTCTTT. Its protein product is CASSPIRNTEAFF.

This sequence joins TRBV4-1 and TRBJ2-7; no definite D call. The CDR3 covers 14 residues. CDR1 MGHRA and CDR2 YSYEKL come from the germline V gene. Trimming shortened V by 1 base and J by 3 bases, and 10 bases separated the two germline ends. The CDR3 region has the DNA TGCGCCAGCAGCCAAGCGGCCAGGATCTACGAGCAGTACTTC. It specifies CASSQAARIYEQYF.

This clone showed up just once. The genes are TRBV19 and TRBJ1-3; 9 bases align to TRBD1. Trimming cost V 6 bases and J 0 bases; bases outside gene matches: 3. The CDR3 has 15 amino acids. Looked up from germline, CDR1 is LNHDA and CDR2 is SQIVND (reference sequence). CDR3 region: CASSEQGASGNTIYF. The CDR3 bases are TGTGCCAGTAGCGAACAGGGGGCCTCTGGAAACACCATATATTTT. Using reference TRBV19 and TRBJ1-3 for the parts outside the CDR3, the full variable domain is DGGITQSPKYLFRKEGQNVTLSCEQNLNHDAMYWYRQDPGQGLRLIYYSQIVNDFQKGDIAEGYSVSREKKESFPLTVTSAQKNPTAFYLCASSEQGASGNTIYFGEGSWLTVV.

The rearrangement uses TRBV7-2 and TRBJ2-5, with 8 bases matching TRBD1. CDR3 length: 15 residues. V trimming: 2 bases; J trimming: 5 bases; junction bases outside the gene matches: 7. The germline V gene has CDR1 SGHTA and CDR2 FQGNSA. Written as DNA, the CDR3 is TGTGCCAGCAGCTTATCCAGGGGGCGCTTTGAGACCCAGTACTTC. The encoded protein is CASSLSRGRFETQYF.

J is TRBJ1-2 and V is TRBV11-3; D may be TRBD1 (5 bases). The CDR3 has 12 residues. V dropped 2 bases and J dropped 8 bases, with 9 bases sitting between them. CDR1 is SGHNT and CDR2 is YENEEA in the germline V gene. CDR3 residues: CASSLRGYGYTF. The CDR3 nucleotides are TGTGCCAGCAGCTTACGGGGGTACGGCTACACCTTC.

The chain couples TRBV15 to TRBJ2-1; D remains ambiguous. V dropped 5 bases and J dropped 3 bases, with 14 bases sitting between them. The CDR3 length is 15 residues. CDR1 is LNHNV, CDR2 YYDKDF, per germline (reference sequence). The CDR3 is CATSPLKTIYNEQFF. In DNA, the CDR3 is TGTGCCACCAGCCCTTTAAAAACGATCTACAATGAGCAGTTCTTC.

The chain is built from TRBV6-1 and TRBJ1-2; D is perhaps TRBD1 (5 bases). From germline, CDR1 is MNHNS and CDR2 SASEGT. The CDR3 length is 13 residues. Deletions cut 6 bases from V and 5 bases from J, with 13 bases between. CDR3 nucleotides: TGTGCCAGCAGGACAAGACAGACTTATGGCTACACCTTC. Translated: CASRTRQTYGYTF.

The chain combines TRBV5-1 with TRBJ2-5; D is perhaps TRBD2 (5 bases). Trimming cost V 0 bases and J 5 bases, with 17 bases left between them. The CDR3 consists of 16 residues. Germline lookup yields CDR1 SGHRS and CDR2 YFSETQ. CDR3: CASSLGPGILRETQYF. In nucleotides, the CDR3 is TGCGCCAGCAGCTTGGGGCCCGGGATCTTAAGGGAGACCCAGTACTTC.

The rearrangement links TRBV7-9 to TRBJ2-1; 9 bases fit TRBD2. Trimming cost V 5 bases and J 6 bases; bases outside gene matches: 8. Germline loops: CDR1 SEHNR, CDR2 FQNEAQ (reference sequence). The CDR3 sequence is 15 residues long. The CDR3 DNA reads as TGTGCCAGCAGCGCTCCGGGACTAGCCGCCAATGAGCAGTTCTTC. This codes for CASSAPGLAANEQFF.

The chain couples TRBV19 to TRBJ2-3, with 8 bases aligning to TRBD2. The CDR3 consists of 15 residues. The germline V gene has CDR1 LNHDA and CDR2 SQIVND (reference sequence). V dropped 3 bases and J dropped 4; count of bases not matched to a gene: 6. CDR3 in amino acids: CASSMSGTSSDTQYF. CDR3 nucleotides: TGTGCCAGTAGTATGTCCGGGACTAGTTCAGATACGCAGTATTTT. Drawing the rest from reference TRBV19 and TRBJ2-3, the complete variable domain is DGGITQSPKYLFRKEGQNVTLSCEQNLNHDAMYWYRQDPGQGLRLIYYSQIVNDFQKGDIAEGYSVSREKKESFPLTVTSAQKNPTAFYLCASSMSGTSSDTQYFGPGTRLTVL.

This chain connects TRBV27 to TRBJ2-1; D may be TRBD1 or TRBD2 (5 bases each). Germline CDR1 reads MNHEY; CDR2 reads SMNVEV (reference sequence). This CDR3 contains 16 residues. The V end lost 1 base, the J end lost 1 base, and 11 bases lay between the germline ends. The CDR3 DNA follows: TGTGCCAGCAGTTTATTTGGGACGACTTCCTACAATGAGCAGTTCTTC. Translated, it gives CASSLFGTTSYNEQFF.

The V call is TRBV6-6, the J call TRBJ1-6; unclear D gene. Looked up from germline, CDR1 is MNHNY and CDR2 is SVGAGI (reference sequence). V was clipped by 4 bases and J by 7 bases, with 8 bases between them. This CDR3 contains 13 residues. CDR3 coding DNA: TGTGCCAGCAGTTTAACACCGAATTCACCCCTCCACTTT. It is translated as CASSLTPNSPLHF.

The chain uses TRBV2 and TRBJ2-1; the match to TRBD2 covers 8 bases. V was clipped by 2 bases and J by 9 bases; unmatched bases: 12. Germline assignment: CDR1 SNHLY and CDR2 FYNNEI. The CDR3 is made up of 16 amino acids. The CDR3 bases are TGTGCCAGCAGTGAACTGTATAGCGGGGACGGCAGTGAGCAGTTCTTC. It codes for CASSELYSGDGSEQFF.

By share, this clone ranks as large. The genes are TRBV4-1 and TRBJ1-5; D perhaps matches TRBD1 (6 bases). V gave up 2 bases and J gave up 9 bases, with 11 bases separating them. Germline V gives CDR1 MGHRA, CDR2 YSYEKL. The CDR3 length is 13 residues. CDR3 nucleotides: TGCGCCAGCAGCCAATTGGACAGCCGGCCCCAGCATTTT. Its translation: CASSQLDSRPQHF.